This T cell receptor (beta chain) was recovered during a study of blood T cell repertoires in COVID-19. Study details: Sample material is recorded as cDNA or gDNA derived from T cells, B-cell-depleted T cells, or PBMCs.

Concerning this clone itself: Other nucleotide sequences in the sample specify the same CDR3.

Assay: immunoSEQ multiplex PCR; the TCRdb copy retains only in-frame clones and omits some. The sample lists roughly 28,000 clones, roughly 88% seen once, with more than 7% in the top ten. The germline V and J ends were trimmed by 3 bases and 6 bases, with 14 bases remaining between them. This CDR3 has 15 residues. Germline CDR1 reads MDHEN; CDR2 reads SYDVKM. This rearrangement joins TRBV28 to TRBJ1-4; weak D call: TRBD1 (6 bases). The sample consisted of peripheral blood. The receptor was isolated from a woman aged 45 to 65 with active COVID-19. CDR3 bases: TGTGCCAGCAGTTTCATGGGGCAGGGGCATGAAAAACTGTTTTTT. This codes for CASSFMGQGHEKLFF.